The 27 T cell receptor beta chains reported below all come from one sample, sequenced in a study of regulatory T cells in long-lasting Graves disease. Time point meaning: persistent/refractory GD, antithyroid drugs over 5 years with positive TRAb. From PBMCs, RNA was extracted and then used to make the TCR library. HTBI primers from iRepertoire and Arm-PCR of CDR3 regions yielded the TCR beta libraries. Using its own MiXCR run on the multiplex PCR reads, TCRdb lists one record per CDR3 protein. The table includes almost 350,000 distinct CDR3 sequences, 15% to 20% detected once. The sample was peripheral blood mononuclear cells (PBMCs), taken when the disease was refractory, from a patient treated with antithyroid drugs. Every receptor here comes from a female donor with Graves disease.

The gene calls are TRBV29-1 and TRBJ2-7; D may be TRBD1 (5 bases). Trimming removed 6 bases at V and 5 bases at J, with 17 bases between. There are 13 residues in the CDR3. Germline CDR1 SQVTM, CDR2 ANQGSEA. The CDR3 nucleotides are TGCAGCGTGCTAACAGCCTCCAGGGACGAGCAGTACTTC. Protein product: CSVLTASRDEQYF.

The table lists this clonotype with many counts. This chain uses TRBV7-9 with TRBJ1-6; D gene ambiguous. The V gene lost 0 bases and the J gene lost 14 bases, with 8 bases spanning the gap. Germline V CDR1 and CDR2: SEHNR, FQNEAQ (reference sequence). The CDR3 is made up of 12 amino acids. The CDR3 DNA reads TGTGCCAGCAGCTTAGCTTCGAGGACCCTCCACTTT. It encodes CASSLASRTLHF. The complete variable domain, with remaining parts taken from reference TRBV7-9 and TRBJ1-6, reads DTGVSQNPRHKITKRGQNVTFRCDPISEHNRLYWYRQTLGQGPEFLTYFQNEAQLEKSRLLSDRFSAERPKGSFSTLEIQRTEQGDSAMYLCASSLASRTLHFGNGTRLTVT.

The chain couples TRBV18 to TRBJ1-2; possibly TRBD1 for D (5 bases). CDR1 is KGHSH, CDR2 LQKENI, per germline. The length of the CDR3 is 14 residues. Trimming pared 3 bases from V and 7 bases from J, leaving 15 bases between. CDR3 DNA: TGTGCCAGCTCACCGCAGGGCAGTGAAGGTGGCTACACCTTC. It encodes CASSPQGSEGGYTF.

There are a few counts of this clonotype. A junction boundary mismatches the germline segment, possibly from a read error. The CDR3 loop is CAIKTSGSYEQCF. The CDR3 nucleotides read TGTGCCATCAAGACTAGCGGCTCCTACGAGCAGTGCTTC. The chain couples TRBV10-3 to TRBJ2-7; 9 bases line up with TRBD2. The CDR3 consists of 13 residues. Per germline, CDR1 ENHRY and CDR2 SYGVKD.

The V call is TRBV12-3 or TRBV12-4, the J call TRBJ2-4, with D perhaps matching TRBD1 (5 bases). Trimming stripped 2 bases from V and 9 bases from J, with 5 bases between. The CDR3 is 11 residues long. The CDR3 nucleotides are TGTGCCAGCAGTTTAAGGGGCATTCAGTACTTC. Its protein is CASSLRGIQYF.

This clonotype showed up many times. The V call is TRBV5-1, the J call TRBJ1-4; D is undetermined. Between the trimmed V and J ends, which lost 0 bases and 6 bases, there was a span of 12 bases. The germline V gene encodes CDR1 SGHRS and CDR2 YFSETQ. The CDR3 covers 15 residues. This CDR3 is CASSLGGPGDEKLFF. The DNA for the CDR3 is TGCGCCAGCAGCTTGGGGGGTCCTGGTGATGAAAAACTGTTTTTT.

This clonotype showed up many times. The chain carries TRBV6-9 and TRBJ1-5; D call uncertain. The CDR3 runs to 14 residues. With 4 bases removed from V and 1 base from J, the gap between germline ends came to 8 bases. Germline assignment: CDR1 MNHGY and CDR2 SVAAGI. The CDR3 here is CASSSMGSNQPQHF. CDR3 coding DNA: TGTGCCAGCAGTTCAATGGGGAGCAATCAGCCCCAGCATTTT.

This clonotype was observed many times. This sequence joins TRBV29-1 and TRBJ1-1; perhaps TRBD1 as D (5 bases). Trimming took 5 bases from V and 3 from J, leaving 16 bases between them. The CDR3 has 14 amino acids. Germline V gene data show CDR1 as SQVTM and CDR2 as ANQGSEA. The CDR3 nucleotides read TGCAGCGTTCGAGACAGCGCGGACTACACTGAAGCTTTCTTT. Protein sequence: CSVRDSADYTEAFF. Full variable domain (missing parts from reference TRBV29-1 and TRBJ1-1): SAVISQKPSRDICQRGTSLTIQCQVDSQVTMMFWYRQQPGQSLTLIATANQGSEATYESGFVIDKFPISRPNLTFSTLTVSNMSPEDSSIYLCSVRDSADYTEAFFGQGTRLTVV.

This clonotype was detected many times. This chain joins TRBV20-1 and TRBJ2-5, with TRBD2 matching over 13 bases. CDR1 and CDR2 (germline): DFQATT, SNEGSKA (reference sequence). The CDR3 runs to 18 residues. The V segment lost 1 base and the J segment 1 base; nucleotides outside the gene matches: 9. The CDR3 DNA reads TGCAGTGCTAGAGCTTGGGGGACTAGCGGGACTTCCCAAGAGACCCAGTACTTC. It encodes CSARAWGTSGTSQETQYF.

This clonotype occurred many times. V gene TRBV6-1 combines with J gene TRBJ2-6, with D possibly TRBD1 on 6 matching bases. V lost 5 bases and J lost 0, with 11 bases in between. CDR3 length equals 16 residues. Germline CDR1 is MNHNS and CDR2 is SASEGT. The CDR3 here is CASSTGQLSGANVLTF. CDR3 coding DNA: TGTGCCAGCAGTACCGGACAGCTCTCTGGGGCCAACGTCCTGACTTTC.

The rearrangement links TRBV19 to TRBJ2-6; D is unresolved. Germline V lookup: CDR1 LNHDA, CDR2 SQIVND (reference sequence). The CDR3 runs to 15 residues. The germline V and J ends were trimmed by 6 bases and 3 bases, with 12 bases remaining between them. Written as DNA, the CDR3 is TGTGCCAGTAGCCTCCGGAGAGGTGGGGCCAACGTCCTGACTTTC. It encodes CASSLRRGGANVLTF. The full variable domain, rest sourced from reference TRBV19 and TRBJ2-6, is DGGITQSPKYLFRKEGQNVTLSCEQNLNHDAMYWYRQDPGQGLRLIYYSQIVNDFQKGDIAEGYSVSREKKESFPLTVTSAQKNPTAFYLCASSLRRGGANVLTFGAGSRLTVL.

CDR3 protein: CASSLRDDNQPQHF. As DNA, the CDR3 is TGTGCCAGCTCACTCCGGGACGATAATCAGCCCCAGCATTTT. The chain joins TRBV18 to TRBJ1-5; possible D gene TRBD1, 5 bases. Trimming removed 4 bases at V and 4 bases at J, with 11 bases between. Germline V gives CDR1 KGHSH, CDR2 LQKENI. This CDR3 spans 14 amino acids.

This clonotype was counted between two and nine times. The rearrangement joins TRBV20-1 to TRBJ2-4, with 10 bases matching TRBD2. Germline CDR1 DFQATT, CDR2 SNEGSKA (reference sequence). The CDR3 covers 16 residues. Trimming took 3 bases from V and 0 from J; bases not matched to a gene: 5. CDR3 protein: CSARRLAGGAKNIQYF. CDR3 DNA sequence: TGCAGTGCTAGGAGACTAGCGGGTGGAGCCAAAAACATTCAGTACTTC.

The chain employs TRBV3-1 and TRBJ2-7; D is perhaps TRBD2 (7 bases). The germline V and J ends were trimmed by 1 base and 2 bases, with 15 bases remaining between them. Germline assignment: CDR1 LGHDT and CDR2 YNNKEL (reference sequence). This CDR3 is built from 16 residues. In DNA, the CDR3 is TGTGCCAGCAGCCAAGGAGGGGGGGACCGGCCCTACGAGCAGTACTTC. It encodes CASSQGGGDRPYEQYF.

This clonotype came up many times. The chain carries TRBV20-1 and TRBJ1-2; D call uncertain. V shed 7 bases and J shed 1 base, with 10 bases lying between them. There are 12 residues in the CDR3. The germline CDR1 and CDR2 sequences are DFQATT and SNEGSKA (reference sequence). CDR3 DNA sequence: TGCAGTGACCTCCATCTTAACTATGGCTACACCTTC. Translation gives CSDLHLNYGYTF.

This clonotype was seen a few times. The CDR3 loop is CASSLSAGWTEAFF. Here the CDR3 DNA reads TGTGCCAGCAGTTTGTCGGCAGGGTGGACTGAAGCTTTCTTT. This rearrangement joins TRBV27 to TRBJ1-1, with D possibly matching TRBD1 (5 bases). CDR1 MNHEY and CDR2 SMNVEV come from the germline V gene (reference sequence). This CDR3 has 14 residues. The V end lost 3 bases, the J end lost 5 bases, and 13 bases lay between the germline ends.

This clonotype was counted ten times or more. CDR3: CASSLIGNRLAGGYYIQYF. The CDR3 DNA sequence: TGTGCCAGCAGTTTAATCGGTAATCGGCTAGCGGGAGGCTACTACATTCAGTACTTC. The rearrangement links TRBV28 to TRBJ2-4, with TRBD2 matching 11 bases. The CDR3 is 19 residues long. The J segment lost 8 bases and the V segment lost 2 bases, leaving 17 bases of the junction unmatched. Germline-derived CDR1 and CDR2 are MDHEN and SYDVKM.

This clonotype was counted ten times or more. The rearrangement uses TRBV18 and TRBJ1-4; TRBD1 aligns across 9 bases. V dropped 4 bases and J dropped 0; count of bases not matched to a gene: 12. Per the germline V gene, CDR1 is KGHSH and CDR2 is LQKENI. This CDR3 has 19 residues. This CDR3 reads CASSRSVGTGIATNEKLFF. The DNA of the CDR3 is TGTGCCAGCTCACGGTCCGTCGGGACAGGGATTGCAACTAATGAAAAACTGTTTTTT.

This clonotype was seen only a few times. The V gene is TRBV28, the J gene TRBJ2-1; D gene ambiguous. The V gene lost 5 bases and the J gene lost 4 bases, with 12 bases spanning the gap. The length of the CDR3 is 14 residues. Germline V gives CDR1 MDHEN, CDR2 SYDVKM. The CDR3 region is CASSPPDGYNEQFF. CDR3 bases: TGTGCCAGCAGTCCCCCGGACGGATACAATGAGCAGTTCTTC. The full variable domain, rest sourced from reference TRBV28 and TRBJ2-1, is DVKVTQSSRYLVKRTGEKVFLECVQDMDHENMFWYRQDPGLGLRLIYFSYDVKMKEKGDIPEGYSVSREKKERFSLILESASTNQTSMYLCASSPPDGYNEQFFGPGTRLTVL.

This clonotype has just a few counts. V gene TRBV9 combines with J gene TRBJ2-3; 12 positions match TRBD2. CDR1 and CDR2 (germline): SGDLS, YYNGEE. CDR3 size: 15 residues. With V trimmed by 4 bases and J by 4 bases, 4 bases remained unmatched. CDR3 nucleotide sequence: TGTGCCAGCAGCTCTAGCGGGGGGGCCGCAGATACGCAGTATTTT. It translates to CASSSSGGAADTQYF.

This clonotype was recorded a few times. Its ends do not fully match the called genes, so a read error is possible. The genes are TRBV7-2 and TRBJ1-2, with 8 bases fitting TRBD1. The length of the CDR3 is 14 residues. CDR1 SGHTA and CDR2 FQGNSA come from the germline V gene. The CDR3 DNA reads TGTGCCAGCAGCCCCAGACGGACAGGGTGGCCCCGCGCCTTC. Protein product: CASSPRRTGWPRAF.

The sample holds a few counts of this clonotype. This sequence joins TRBV7-9 and TRBJ1-5, with 7 bases lining up with TRBD1. V lost 8 bases, J lost 0 bases, and 13 bases stayed unmatched. The CDR3 is 17 amino acids. Germline V lookup: CDR1 SEHNR, CDR2 FQNEAQ (reference sequence). The CDR3 protein is CASSPSGGTDSNQPQHF. The CDR3 bases are TGTGCCAGCTCCCCCTCCGGCGGGACAGATAGCAATCAGCCCCAGCATTTT.

There are a few counts of this clonotype. The gene calls are TRBV7-9 and TRBJ1-6, with D unresolved. V lost 1 base and J 5 bases, leaving 12 bases between the germline ends. This CDR3 region has 16 residues. CDR1 SEHNR and CDR2 FQNEAQ come from the germline V gene (reference sequence). CDR3 nucleotides: TGTGCCAGCAGCTTAGGTTCGGGGAGAGATAATTCACCCCTCCACTTT. Protein sequence: CASSLGSGRDNSPLHF.

This chain connects TRBV12-3 or TRBV12-4 to TRBJ2-7, with TRBD1 matching 10 bases. The CDR3 sequence is 14 residues long. V lost 5 bases, J lost 2 bases, and 3 bases stayed unmatched. The CDR3 DNA reads as TGTGCCAGCAGTGGGGACAGGGGCGCCTACGAGCAGTACTTC. Translated, it gives CASSGDRGAYEQYF.

The chain recombines TRBV24-1 with TRBJ2-7; tentatively, D is TRBD1 (6 bases). Germline values: CDR1 KGHDR, CDR2 SFDVKD. The CDR3 is 12 residues long. V lost 2 bases and J 12 bases, leaving 13 bases between the germline ends. CDR3 protein: CATSDSPGHRYF. The CDR3 DNA reads as TGTGCCACCAGTGATTCGCCGGGACACCGGTACTTC.

In its sample, this clonotype was seen a few times. The J gene is TRBJ2-7, the V gene TRBV14, with D unresolved. Germline assignment: CDR1 SGHDN and CDR2 FVKESK. V lost 3 bases and J lost 0, with 15 bases in between. The CDR3 sequence is 16 residues long. The CDR3 loop is CASSHGLGPFSYEQYF. The DNA for the CDR3 is TGTGCCAGCAGCCATGGGCTCGGGCCATTCTCCTACGAGCAGTACTTC.

This clonotype was observed at least ten times. The genes are TRBV27 and TRBJ1-5, with D possibly being TRBD1 (6 bases). V was trimmed by 3 bases and J by 4 bases, leaving 16 bases between them. CDR1 and CDR2 (germline): MNHEY, SMNVEV (reference sequence). This CDR3 region has 16 residues. CDR3 sequence: CASSFYRVSGNQPQHF. CDR3 coding DNA: TGTGCCAGCAGTTTCTACAGGGTATCAGGGAATCAGCCCCAGCATTTT.